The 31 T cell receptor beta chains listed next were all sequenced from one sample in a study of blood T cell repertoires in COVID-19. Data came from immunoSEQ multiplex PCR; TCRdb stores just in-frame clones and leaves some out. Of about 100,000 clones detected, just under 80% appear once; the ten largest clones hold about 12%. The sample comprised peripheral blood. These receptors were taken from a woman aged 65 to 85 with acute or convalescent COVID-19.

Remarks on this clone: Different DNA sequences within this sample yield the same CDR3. The CDR3 region has the DNA TGTGCCAGCAGCCCAGCTAGCGGGGGAAGCACAGATACGCAGTATTTT. Residues: CASSPASGGSTDTQYF. This rearrangement joins TRBV3-1 (or the pseudogene TRBV3-2) to TRBJ2-3; TRBD2 matches at 10 bases. J gave up 0 bases and V 4 bases, and 4 bases lay outside the gene matches. CDR3 length: 16 residues. Germline V gives CDR1 LGHDT, CDR2 YNNKEL (reference sequence).

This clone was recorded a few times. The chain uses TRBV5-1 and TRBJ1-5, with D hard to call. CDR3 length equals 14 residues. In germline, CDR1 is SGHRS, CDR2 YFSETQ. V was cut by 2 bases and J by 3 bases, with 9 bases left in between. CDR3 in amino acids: CASSFEGDNQPQHF. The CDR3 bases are TGCGCCAGCAGCTTTGAGGGAGACAATCAGCCCCAGCATTTT.

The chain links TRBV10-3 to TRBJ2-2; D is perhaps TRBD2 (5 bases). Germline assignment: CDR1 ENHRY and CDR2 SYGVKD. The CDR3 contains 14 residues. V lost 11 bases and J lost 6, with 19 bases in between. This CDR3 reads CASRGGGSAGELFF. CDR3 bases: TGTGCCTCAAGAGGAGGAGGTAGTGCCGGGGAGCTGTTTTTT.

DNA of the CDR3: TGTGCCAGCAGCTTAGAAGGGGGCGTAGGAACTGAAGCTTTCTTT. This encodes CASSLEGGVGTEAFF. The chain links TRBV11-1 to TRBJ1-1; 7 bases match TRBD1. V gave up 1 base and J gave up 5 bases; unmatched junction bases: 7. Per the germline V gene, CDR1 is SGHAT and CDR2 is FQDESV (reference sequence). This CDR3 has 15 amino acids.

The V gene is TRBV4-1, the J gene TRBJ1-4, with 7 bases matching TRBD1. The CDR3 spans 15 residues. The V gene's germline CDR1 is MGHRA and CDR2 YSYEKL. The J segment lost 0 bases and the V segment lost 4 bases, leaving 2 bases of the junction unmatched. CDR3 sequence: CASSPQGTTNEKLFF. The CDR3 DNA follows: TGCGCCAGCAGCCCACAGGGGACAACTAATGAAAAACTGTTTTTT.

The CDR3 spells CASSGTESNYEQYF. Written as DNA, the CDR3 is TGTGCCAGCAGTGGGACAGAGTCCAACTACGAGCAGTACTTC. The chain combines TRBV2 with TRBJ2-7; perhaps TRBD1 as D (6 bases). The CDR3 runs to 14 residues. The V gene lost 4 bases and the J gene lost 3 bases, with 13 bases spanning the gap. Germline V gene data show CDR1 as SNHLY and CDR2 as FYNNEI.

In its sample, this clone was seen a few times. CDR3 sequence: CAITQGQGTDTQYF. CDR3 DNA sequence: TGTGCCATCACCCAAGGACAGGGCACAGATACGCAGTATTTT. This chain connects TRBV10-3 to TRBJ2-3; TRBD1 matches at 7 bases. The CDR3 length is 14 residues. The V gene's germline CDR1 is ENHRY and CDR2 SYGVKD. Trimming at V came to 7 bases and at J to 1 base, leaving 5 bases not matched to a gene.

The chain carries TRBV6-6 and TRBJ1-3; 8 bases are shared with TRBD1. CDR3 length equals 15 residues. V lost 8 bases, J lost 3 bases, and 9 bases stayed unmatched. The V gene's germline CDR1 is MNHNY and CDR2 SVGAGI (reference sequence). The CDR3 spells CASGEGGTGGNTIYF. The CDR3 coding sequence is TGTGCCAGCGGGGAGGGCGGGACAGGTGGAAACACCATATATTTT.

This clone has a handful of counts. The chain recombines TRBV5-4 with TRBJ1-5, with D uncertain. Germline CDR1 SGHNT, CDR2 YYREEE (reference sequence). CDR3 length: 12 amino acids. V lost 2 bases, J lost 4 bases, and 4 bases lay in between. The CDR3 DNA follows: TGTGCCAGCAGCTTCCAGAATCAGCCCCAGCATTTT. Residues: CASSFQNQPQHF. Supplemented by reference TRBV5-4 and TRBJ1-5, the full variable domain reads ETGVTQSPTHLIKTRGQQVTLRCSSQSGHNTVSWYQQALGQGPQFIFQYYREEENGRGNFPPRFSGLQFPNYSSELNVNALELDDSALYLCASSFQNQPQHFGDGTRLSIL.

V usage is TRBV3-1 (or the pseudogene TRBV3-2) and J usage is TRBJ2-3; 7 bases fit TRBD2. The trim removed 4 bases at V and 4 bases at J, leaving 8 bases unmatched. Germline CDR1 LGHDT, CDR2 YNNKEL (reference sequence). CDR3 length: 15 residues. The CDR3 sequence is CASSRRGRDADTQYF. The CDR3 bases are TGTGCCAGCAGCCGGCGGGGGAGAGACGCAGATACGCAGTATTTT.

The CDR3 DNA reads TGTGCCAGCAGTTTGGAGACAGGTTACTCACCGCGCTCTGGGGCCAACGTCCTGACTTTC. It is translated as CASSLETGYSPRSGANVLTF. This chain uses TRBV28 with TRBJ2-6; TRBD1 is a possible D gene (6 bases). This CDR3 comprises 20 residues. With 3 bases removed from V and 0 bases from J, the gap between germline ends came to 21 bases. The germline V gene has CDR1 MDHEN and CDR2 SYDVKM. Supplemented by reference TRBV28 and TRBJ2-6, the full variable domain reads DVKVTQSSRYLVKRTGEKVFLECVQDMDHENMFWYRQDPGLGLRLIYFSYDVKMKEKGDIPEGYSVSREKKERFSLILESASTNQTSMYLCASSLETGYSPRSGANVLTFGAGSRLTVL.

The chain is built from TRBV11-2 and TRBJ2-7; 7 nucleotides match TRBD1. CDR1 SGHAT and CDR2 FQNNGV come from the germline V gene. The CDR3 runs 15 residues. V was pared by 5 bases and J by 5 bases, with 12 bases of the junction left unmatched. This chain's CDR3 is CASSLRGTVVHEQYF. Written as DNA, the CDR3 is TGTGCCAGCAGCCTCAGGGGGACAGTTGTTCACGAGCAGTACTTC.

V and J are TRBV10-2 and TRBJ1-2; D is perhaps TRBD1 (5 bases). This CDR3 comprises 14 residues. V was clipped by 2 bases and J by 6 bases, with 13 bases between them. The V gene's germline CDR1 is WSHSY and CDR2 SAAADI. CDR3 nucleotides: TGCGCCAGCAGTGAGACGGCAGGGAAAAATGGCTACACCTTC. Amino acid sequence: CASSETAGKNGYTF.

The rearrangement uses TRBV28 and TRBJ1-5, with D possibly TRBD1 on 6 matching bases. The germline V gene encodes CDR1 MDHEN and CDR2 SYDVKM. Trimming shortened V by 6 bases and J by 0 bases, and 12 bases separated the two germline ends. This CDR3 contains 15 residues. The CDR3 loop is CASSPRGSSNQPQHF. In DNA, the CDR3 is TGTGCCAGCAGCCCGAGGGGGAGTAGCAATCAGCCCCAGCATTTT.

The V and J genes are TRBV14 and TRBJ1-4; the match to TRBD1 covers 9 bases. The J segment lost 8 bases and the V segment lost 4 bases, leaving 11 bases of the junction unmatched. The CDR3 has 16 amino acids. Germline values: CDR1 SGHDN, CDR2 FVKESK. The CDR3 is CASSRFPGQGQEKLFF. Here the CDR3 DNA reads TGTGCCAGCAGCCGTTTTCCGGGACAGGGTCAAGAAAAACTGTTTTTT.

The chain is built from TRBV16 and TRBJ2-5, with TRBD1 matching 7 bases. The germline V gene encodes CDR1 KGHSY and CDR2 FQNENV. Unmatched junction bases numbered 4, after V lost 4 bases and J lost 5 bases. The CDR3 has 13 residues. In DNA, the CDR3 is TGTGCCAGCAGCCCCGGACAGGAGGAGACCCAGTACTTC. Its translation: CASSPGQEETQYF.

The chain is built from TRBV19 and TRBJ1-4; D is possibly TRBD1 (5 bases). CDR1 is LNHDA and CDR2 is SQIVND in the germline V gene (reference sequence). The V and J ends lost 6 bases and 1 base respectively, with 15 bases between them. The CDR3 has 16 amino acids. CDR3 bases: TGTGCCAGTAGACCCGGTTTCCAGGGAACTAATGAAAAACTGTTTTTT. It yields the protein CASRPGFQGTNEKLFF. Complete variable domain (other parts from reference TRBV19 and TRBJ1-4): DGGITQSPKYLFRKEGQNVTLSCEQNLNHDAMYWYRQDPGQGLRLIYYSQIVNDFQKGDIAEGYSVSREKKESFPLTVTSAQKNPTAFYLCASRPGFQGTNEKLFFGSGTQLSVL.

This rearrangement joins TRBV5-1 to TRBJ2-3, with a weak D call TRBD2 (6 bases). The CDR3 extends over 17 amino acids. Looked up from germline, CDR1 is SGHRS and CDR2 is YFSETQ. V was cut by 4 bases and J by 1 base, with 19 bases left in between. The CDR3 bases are TGCGCCAGCAGCCTAAACCCTGTGTCGGGAGGCACAGATACGCAGTATTTT. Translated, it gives CASSLNPVSGGTDTQYF.

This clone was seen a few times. The CDR3 spells CASSRRGVGYTF. DNA for the CDR3: TGTGCCAGCAGCCGCAGGGGGGTTGGCTACACCTTC. The chain recombines TRBV7-2 with TRBJ1-2, with 7 bases lining up with TRBD1. The junction had 4 bases not matched to a gene; V was cut back by 5 bases and J by 7 bases. Germline assignment: CDR1 SGHTA and CDR2 FQGNSA. The CDR3 runs to 12 residues.

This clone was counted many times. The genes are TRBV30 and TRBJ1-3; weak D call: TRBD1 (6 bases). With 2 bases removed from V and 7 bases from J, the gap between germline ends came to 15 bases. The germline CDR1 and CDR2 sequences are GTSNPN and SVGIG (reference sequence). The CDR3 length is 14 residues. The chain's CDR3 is CAWSRGGSANTIYF. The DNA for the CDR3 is TGTGCCTGGAGTAGGGGGGGCTCTGCTAACACCATATATTTT.

DNA for the CDR3: TGTGCCACAGGGGGTATAAACTACGAGCAGTACGTC. Its translation: CATGGINYEQYV. The V call is TRBV2, the J call TRBJ2-7, with TRBD1 matching over 7 bases. V shed 10 bases, J shed 3 bases, and the junction held 6 bases outside the gene matches. Per the germline V gene, CDR1 is SNHLY and CDR2 is FYNNEI. This CDR3 spans 12 amino acids.

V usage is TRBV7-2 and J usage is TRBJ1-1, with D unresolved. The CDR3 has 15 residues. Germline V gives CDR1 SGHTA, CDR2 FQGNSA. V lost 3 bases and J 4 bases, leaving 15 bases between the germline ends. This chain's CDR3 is CASSFALLGGTEAFF. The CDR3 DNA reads TGTGCCAGCAGCTTCGCCCTATTGGGAGGCACTGAAGCTTTCTTT.

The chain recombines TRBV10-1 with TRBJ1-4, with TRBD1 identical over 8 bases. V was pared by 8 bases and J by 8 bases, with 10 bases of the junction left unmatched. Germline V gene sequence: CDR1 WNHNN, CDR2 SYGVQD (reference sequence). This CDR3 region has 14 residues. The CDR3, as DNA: TGCGCCAGCTCAACAGGACAGGGTCGCGAAAAACTGTTTTTT. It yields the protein CASSTGQGREKLFF.

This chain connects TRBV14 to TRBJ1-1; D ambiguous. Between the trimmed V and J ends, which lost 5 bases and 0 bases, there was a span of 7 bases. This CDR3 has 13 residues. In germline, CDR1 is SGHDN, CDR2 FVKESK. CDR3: CASSTTMNTEAFF. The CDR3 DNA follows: TGTGCCAGCAGCACAACGATGAACACTGAAGCTTTCTTT.

In DNA form, the CDR3 reads TGTGCCAGCAGTGCGGAAGCCACTAATCAGCCCCAGCATTTT. It specifies CASSAEATNQPQHF. The chain combines TRBV6-2 or TRBV6-3 with TRBJ1-5; D gene uncertain. Germline V gives CDR1 MNHEY, CDR2 SVGEGT. Trimming took 5 bases from V and 4 from J, leaving 12 bases between them. The CDR3 has 14 residues.

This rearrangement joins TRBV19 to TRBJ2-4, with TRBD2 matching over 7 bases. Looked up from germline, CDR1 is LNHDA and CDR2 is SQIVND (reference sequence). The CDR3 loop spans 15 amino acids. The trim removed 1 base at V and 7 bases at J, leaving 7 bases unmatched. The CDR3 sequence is CASSIGREALNIQYF. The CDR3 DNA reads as TGTGCCAGTAGTATAGGACGGGAGGCATTGAACATTCAGTACTTC.

The CDR3 sequence is CASRTGGRVGETQYF. CDR3 DNA sequence: TGTGCCAGCAGGACAGGGGGGCGGGTAGGAGAGACCCAGTACTTC. The gene calls are TRBV6-5 and TRBJ2-5; 9 nucleotides line up with TRBD1. This CDR3 contains 15 residues. With 6 bases clipped from V and 4 bases from J, the junction kept 9 bases outside the gene matches. CDR1 and CDR2 from the germline V gene are MNHEY and SVGAGI.

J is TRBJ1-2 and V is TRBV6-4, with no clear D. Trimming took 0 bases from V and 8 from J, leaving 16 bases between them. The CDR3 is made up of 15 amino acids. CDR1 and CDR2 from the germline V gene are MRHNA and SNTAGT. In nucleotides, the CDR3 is TGTGCCAGCAGTGACTCGTCTTTGAACAGTGGAGGCTACACCTTC. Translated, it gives CASSDSSLNSGGYTF.

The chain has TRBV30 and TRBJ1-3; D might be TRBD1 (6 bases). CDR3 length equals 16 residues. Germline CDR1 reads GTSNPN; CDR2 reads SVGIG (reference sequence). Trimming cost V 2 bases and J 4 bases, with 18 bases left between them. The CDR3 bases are TGTGCCTGGAGTCCGGGGTACAGGGTTTCGGGAAACACCATATATTTT. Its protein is CAWSPGYRVSGNTIYF.

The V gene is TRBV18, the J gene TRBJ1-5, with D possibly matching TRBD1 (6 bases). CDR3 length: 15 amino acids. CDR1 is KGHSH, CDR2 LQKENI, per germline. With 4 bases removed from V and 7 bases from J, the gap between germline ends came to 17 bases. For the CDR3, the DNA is TGTGCCAGCTCACTCACGGACAGTGAGGGCCAGCCCCAGCATTTT. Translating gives CASSLTDSEGQPQHF.

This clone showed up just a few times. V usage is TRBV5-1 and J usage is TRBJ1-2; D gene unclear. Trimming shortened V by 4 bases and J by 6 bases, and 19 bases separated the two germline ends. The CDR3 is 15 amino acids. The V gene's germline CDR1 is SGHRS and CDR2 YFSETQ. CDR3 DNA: TGCGCCAGCAGCGCCCAAATTAGGAGGGAGGATGGCTACACCTTC. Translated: CASSAQIRREDGYTF.